This T cell receptor beta chain was sequenced in a study of blood T cell repertoires in COVID-19. About the research overall: From the United States, Italy and Spain came samples of acute and convalescent COVID-19. The analysed material was cDNA or gDNA that came from T cells, B-cell-depleted T cells, or PBMCs.

Original handling: Estimates of nucleated cell counts were drawn from the amplification of reference gene primers. Method: immunoSEQ multiplex PCR; TCRdb's copy keeps in-frame clones and lacks some. D and trimming were read from the DNA, whereas the V and J calls and clone size are those reported in that table. The table shows fewer than 200,000 clones, with 75% to 85% occurring only once. The sequencing input was peripheral blood. The receptor's source is a human donor in a cohort sampled during active COVID-19.

The CDR3 sequence: CASSSGTGSDYGYTF. CDR3 bases: TGTGCCAGCAGCTCCGGGACAGGGTCGGACTATGGCTACACCTTC. The rearrangement joins TRBV5-4 to TRBJ1-2; 9 positions match TRBD1. Germline CDR1 reads SGHNT; CDR2 reads YYREEE (reference sequence). The CDR3 consists of 15 residues. J lost 3 bases, V lost 3 bases, and 6 bases had no gene match.